The 24 T cell receptor beta chains presented below share a single source sample, sequenced in a study of T cell changes during pregnancy in multiple sclerosis. Here immunoSEQ multiplex PCR was the method, and the copy in TCRdb shows in-frame clones only, minus some. This table holds some 67,000 clones, more than 90% found once. Material: peripheral blood, obtained in the first trimester of pregnancy. The source is a female donor with multiple sclerosis, enrolled in a pregnancy study.

The chain combines TRBV19 with TRBJ1-1; maybe TRBD1 (6 bases). V lost 5 bases and J 4 bases, leaving 11 bases between the germline ends. Germline CDR1 and CDR2: LNHDA and SQIVND (reference sequence). The CDR3 consists of 13 residues. DNA for the CDR3: TGTGCCAGTAGTCCCAGGGGATTCACTGAAGCTTTCTTT. This gives the protein CASSPRGFTEAFF.

The rearrangement uses TRBV5-1 and TRBJ2-7; 10 bases map to TRBD1. Trimming removed 3 bases from V and 1 base from J; junction bases left unmatched: 4. The CDR3 has 15 amino acids. CDR1 SGHRS and CDR2 YFSETQ come from the germline V gene. CDR3 sequence reads: CASSSPGQGSYEQYF. Written as DNA, the CDR3 is TGCGCCAGCAGCTCTCCGGGACAGGGGTCCTACGAGCAGTACTTC.

This clone was counted a single time. V gene TRBV30 combines with J gene TRBJ2-3; 10 bases line up with TRBD2. After removal of 2 bases from V and 6 bases from J, the junction contained 14 bases not matched to a gene. The CDR3 has 17 amino acids. The germline V gene encodes CDR1 GTSNPN and CDR2 SVGIG (reference sequence). The CDR3 DNA reads TGTGCCTGGAGTCAAGCGGGGGGGCCGAACCGTATGGATACGCAGTATTTT. Encoded protein: CAWSQAGGPNRMDTQYF.

The rearrangement uses TRBV5-1 and TRBJ2-2; 8 bases agree with TRBD1. V gave up 4 bases and J gave up 4 bases; unmatched junction bases: 3. Germline V CDR1 and CDR2: SGHRS, YFSETQ. The CDR3 runs to 14 residues. CDR3 nucleotide sequence: TGCGCCAGCAGCCTCGACAGGGGCACCGGGGAGCTGTTTTTT. Encoded protein: CASSLDRGTGELFF.

The V gene is TRBV5-1, the J gene TRBJ2-1; D not certain. This CDR3 is built from 12 residues. CDR1 is SGHRS, CDR2 YFSETQ, per germline. Trimming took off 4 bases at V and 9 bases at J, with 11 bases between the two ends. The CDR3 here is CASSPRGFEQFF. In DNA, the CDR3 is TGCGCCAGCAGCCCCCGAGGATTTGAGCAGTTCTTC. Based on the CDR3 plus reference TRBV5-1 and TRBJ2-1, the full variable domain is KAGVTQTPRYLIKTRGQQVTLSCSPISGHRSVSWYQQTPGQGLQFLFEYFSETQRNKGNFPGRFSGRQFSNSRSEMNVSTLELGDSALYLCASSPRGFEQFFGPGTRLTVL.

This clone was picked up one time. The chain carries TRBV27 and TRBJ2-5, with D perhaps matching TRBD2 (6 bases). Trimming cost V 0 bases and J 3 bases, with 17 bases left between them. The CDR3 is 17 residues long. Germline CDR1 and CDR2: MNHEY and SMNVEV (reference sequence). The DNA for the CDR3 is TGTGCCAGCAGTTTATCCTTCCCGGGACTGTTCGAAGAGACCCAGTACTTC. Translating gives CASSLSFPGLFEETQYF.

The V call is TRBV29-1, the J call TRBJ2-7; D is undetermined. The ends were cut back, 6 bases at V and 3 bases at J, with 9 bases in the middle. Germline lookup yields CDR1 SQVTM and CDR2 ANQGSEA. This CDR3 has 11 amino acids. CDR3 DNA sequence: TGCAGCGTAAAGAACGGCTACGAGCAGTACTTC. It encodes CSVKNGYEQYF.

The chain links TRBV19 to TRBJ2-1, with 7 bases fitting TRBD1. The V gene end was trimmed by 3 bases and the J gene end by 8 bases; junction bases not matched to a gene: 10. CDR1 and CDR2 (germline): LNHDA, SQIVND (reference sequence). The CDR3 extends over 15 amino acids. The CDR3 region has the DNA TGTGCCAGTAGTATCTCGGGACAGTCGAACGATGAGCAGTTCTTC. This encodes CASSISGQSNDEQFF.

The J gene is TRBJ2-3, the V gene TRBV30; maybe TRBD2 (5 bases). V gave up 0 bases and J gave up 7 bases, with 8 bases separating them. Looked up from germline, CDR1 is GTSNPN and CDR2 is SVGIG (reference sequence). This CDR3 is 12 amino acids long. This CDR3 is CAWSVDSYTQYF. CDR3 coding DNA: TGTGCCTGGAGTGTGGACTCCTATACGCAGTATTTT.

This clone was observed a handful of times. The rearrangement links TRBV5-4 to TRBJ1-2, with D uncertain. Germline V lookup: CDR1 SGHNT, CDR2 YYREEE (reference sequence). The length of the CDR3 is 13 residues. V dropped 4 bases and J dropped 2 bases, with 9 bases sitting between them. Here the CDR3 reads CASSLEANYGYTF. CDR3 bases: TGTGCCAGCAGCCTTGAGGCCAACTATGGCTACACCTTC.

The chain is built from TRBV9 and TRBJ2-2; no definite D call. Germline CDR1 is SGDLS and CDR2 is YYNGEE. Trimming took 0 bases from V and 5 from J, leaving 5 bases between them. There are 13 residues in the CDR3. CDR3 DNA sequence: TGTGCCAGCAGCGTAGTACAAACCGGGGAGCTGTTTTTT. This gives the protein CASSVVQTGELFF.

The chain links TRBV5-1 to TRBJ1-4; TRBD1 agrees at 7 bases. The V gene end was trimmed by 5 bases and the J gene end by 5 bases; junction bases not matched to a gene: 9. The CDR3 consists of 15 residues. CDR1 and CDR2 from the germline V gene are SGHRS and YFSETQ. The CDR3 nucleotides are TGCGCCAGCAGGTCAGGGGGGACGGGAAATGAAAAACTGTTTTTT. Protein sequence: CASRSGGTGNEKLFF.

This clone was seen many times. This chain uses TRBV27 with TRBJ2-1; the D is unclear. The V gene lost 0 bases and the J gene lost 7 bases, with 10 bases spanning the gap. The CDR3 consists of 14 residues. In germline, CDR1 is MNHEY, CDR2 SMNVEV (reference sequence). This chain's CDR3 is CASSLSFRRNEQFF. The CDR3, as DNA: TGTGCCAGCAGTTTATCTTTCCGCAGAAATGAGCAGTTCTTC.

The chain couples TRBV9 to TRBJ2-3; 9 bases align to TRBD2. The CDR3 is 17 amino acids. CDR1 SGDLS and CDR2 YYNGEE come from the germline V gene. V trimming: 0 bases; J trimming: 0 bases; junction bases outside the gene matches: 5. In DNA, the CDR3 is TGTGCCAGCAGCGTAGAGAGGCGGGGGGGAAGCACAGATACGCAGTATTTT. Translation gives CASSVERRGGSTDTQYF.

This sequence joins TRBV6-1 and TRBJ2-1; 7 bases fit TRBD2. Germline values: CDR1 MNHNS, CDR2 SASEGT. V lost 0 bases, J lost 4 bases, and 0 bases stayed unmatched. The CDR3 runs to 14 residues. CDR3 loop: CASSEAGGYNEQFF. The CDR3 region has the DNA TGTGCCAGCAGTGAAGCGGGAGGGTACAATGAGCAGTTCTTC.

The rearrangement uses TRBV28 and TRBJ1-2, with 7 bases identical to TRBD1. The CDR3 is 15 amino acids. Trimming took 5 bases from V and 3 from J; bases not matched to a gene: 9. Germline CDR1 is MDHEN and CDR2 is SYDVKM. CDR3 bases: TGTGCCAGCAGTCAATCCGGACAGGCGCACTATGGCTACACCTTC. Protein: CASSQSGQAHYGYTF.

This chain joins TRBV7-9 and TRBJ1-1, with TRBD1 as a possible D gene (6 bases). The ends were cut back, 6 bases at V and 6 bases at J, with 20 bases in the middle. The CDR3 runs 15 residues. CDR1 is SEHNR and CDR2 is FQNEAQ in the germline V gene (reference sequence). CDR3 nucleotides: TGTGCCAGCAGTTCAATAGGGGGATCCATTTCTGAAGCTTTCTTT. Translated: CASSSIGGSISEAFF.

The J gene is TRBJ2-1, the V gene TRBV2, with 14 nucleotides matching TRBD2. Germline V gene data show CDR1 as SNHLY and CDR2 as FYNNEI. The CDR3 spans 18 residues. V shed 3 bases and J 0 bases; nucleotides not matched to a gene: 4. The CDR3 nucleotides are TGTGCCAGCAGTGAGCCGGGACTAGCGGGAGACTCCTACAATGAGCAGTTCTTC. This gives the protein CASSEPGLAGDSYNEQFF.

The genes are TRBV6-1 and TRBJ2-5; D is undetermined. The CDR3 totals 14 residues. Germline-derived CDR1 and CDR2 are MNHNS and SASEGT. V lost 0 bases and J 7 bases, leaving 12 bases between the germline ends. This CDR3 is CASSEAYPVATQYF. In nucleotides, the CDR3 is TGTGCCAGCAGTGAAGCCTACCCGGTTGCGACCCAGTACTTC.

This rearrangement joins TRBV27 to TRBJ2-1; 10 positions match TRBD2. V was pared by 5 bases and J by 7 bases, with 5 bases of the junction left unmatched. The CDR3 sequence is 14 residues long. CDR1 is MNHEY, CDR2 SMNVEV, per germline (reference sequence). The CDR3 DNA reads TGTGCCAGCAGTCTTACGACTAGCGGGAATGAGCAGTTCTTC. Its translation: CASSLTTSGNEQFF.

The V gene is TRBV25-1, the J gene TRBJ1-2; tentative D call: TRBD1 (5 bases). There are 12 residues in the CDR3. The germline gives CDR1 MGHDK, CDR2 SYGVNS. The germline V and J ends were trimmed by 4 bases and 8 bases, with 11 bases remaining between them. The CDR3 sequence is CASSVGALGYTF. The CDR3 DNA sequence: TGTGCCAGCAGTGTAGGGGCTCTAGGCTACACCTTC.

CDR3 in DNA: TGTGCCAGCAGTTTTTACGGACAGGCGAACACTGAAGCTTTCTTT. The encoded protein is CASSFYGQANTEAFF. The chain links TRBV28 to TRBJ1-1, with TRBD1 identical over 7 bases. The CDR3 runs to 15 residues. V gave up 3 bases and J gave up 1 base; unmatched junction bases: 5. CDR1 and CDR2 (germline): MDHEN, SYDVKM.

The chain couples TRBV6-5 to TRBJ1-2; D gene unclear. This CDR3 region has 12 residues. CDR1 and CDR2 from the germline V gene are MNHEY and SVGAGI. Trimming pared 7 bases from V and 4 bases from J, leaving 10 bases between. CDR3 protein: CASTNPGYGYTF. The CDR3 coding sequence is TGTGCCAGCACGAACCCGGGCTATGGCTACACCTTC.

V and J are TRBV19 and TRBJ1-2, with D perhaps matching TRBD1 (6 bases). This CDR3 spans 14 amino acids. Trimming cost V 3 bases and J 8 bases, with 16 bases left between them. CDR1 and CDR2 (germline): LNHDA, SQIVND (reference sequence). As DNA, the CDR3 is TGTGCCAGTAGTATCCAGACAGGCGGAAAGGGCTACACCTTC. It is translated as CASSIQTGGKGYTF.